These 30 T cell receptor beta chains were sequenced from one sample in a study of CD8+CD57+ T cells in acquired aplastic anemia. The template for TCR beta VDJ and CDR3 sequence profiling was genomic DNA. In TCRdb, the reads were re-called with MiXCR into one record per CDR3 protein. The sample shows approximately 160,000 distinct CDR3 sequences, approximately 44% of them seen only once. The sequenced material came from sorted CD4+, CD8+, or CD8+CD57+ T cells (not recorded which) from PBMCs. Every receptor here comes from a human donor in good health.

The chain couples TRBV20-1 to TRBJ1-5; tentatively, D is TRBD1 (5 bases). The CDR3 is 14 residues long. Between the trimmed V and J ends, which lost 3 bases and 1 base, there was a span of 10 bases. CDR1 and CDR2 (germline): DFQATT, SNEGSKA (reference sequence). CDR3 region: CSARGGDSNQPQHF. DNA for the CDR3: TGCAGTGCTAGGGGGGGGGACAGCAATCAGCCCCAGCATTTT.

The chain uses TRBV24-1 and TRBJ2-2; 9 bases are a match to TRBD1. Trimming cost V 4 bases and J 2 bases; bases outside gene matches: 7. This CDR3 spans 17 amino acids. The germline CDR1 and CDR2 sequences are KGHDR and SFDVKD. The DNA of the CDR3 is TGTGCCACCAGTGAACGAGACAGGGGGGTAAACACCGGGGAGCTGTTTTTT. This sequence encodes CATSERDRGVNTGELFF.

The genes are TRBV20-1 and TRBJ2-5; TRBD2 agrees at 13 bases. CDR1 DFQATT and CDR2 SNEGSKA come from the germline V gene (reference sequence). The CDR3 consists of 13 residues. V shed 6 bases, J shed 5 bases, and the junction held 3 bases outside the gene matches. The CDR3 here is CSAVTSGRETQYF. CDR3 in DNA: TGCAGTGCGGTGACTAGCGGGAGGGAGACCCAGTACTTC.

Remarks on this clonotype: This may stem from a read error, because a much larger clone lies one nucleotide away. The CDR3 DNA sequence: TGTGCCTGGAGGTACGATTACAATGAGCAGTTCTTC. It is translated as CAWRYDYNEQFF. The rearrangement links TRBV30 to TRBJ2-1; D remains ambiguous. This CDR3 spans 12 amino acids. Trimming left V 3 bases short and J 4 bases short, with 7 bases between. From germline, CDR1 is GTSNPN and CDR2 SVGIG (reference sequence).

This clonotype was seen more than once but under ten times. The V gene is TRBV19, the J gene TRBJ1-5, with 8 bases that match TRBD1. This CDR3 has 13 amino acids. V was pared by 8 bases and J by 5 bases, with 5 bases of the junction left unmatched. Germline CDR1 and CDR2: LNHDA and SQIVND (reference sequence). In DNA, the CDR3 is TGTGCCAGTGACAGGGGTCGGGATCAGCCCCAGCATTTT. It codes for CASDRGRDQPQHF. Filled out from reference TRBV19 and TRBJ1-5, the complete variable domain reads DGGITQSPKYLFRKEGQNVTLSCEQNLNHDAMYWYRQDPGQGLRLIYYSQIVNDFQKGDIAEGYSVSREKKESFPLTVTSAQKNPTAFYLCASDRGRDQPQHFGDGTRLSIL.

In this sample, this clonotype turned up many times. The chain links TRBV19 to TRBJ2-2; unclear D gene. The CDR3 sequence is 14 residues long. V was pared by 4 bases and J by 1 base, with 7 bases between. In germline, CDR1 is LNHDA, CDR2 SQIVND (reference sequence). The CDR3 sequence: CASSSMGNTGELFF. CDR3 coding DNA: TGTGCCAGTAGTAGTATGGGGAACACCGGGGAGCTGTTTTTT. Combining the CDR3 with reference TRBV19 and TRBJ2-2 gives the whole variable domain DGGITQSPKYLFRKEGQNVTLSCEQNLNHDAMYWYRQDPGQGLRLIYYSQIVNDFQKGDIAEGYSVSREKKESFPLTVTSAQKNPTAFYLCASSSMGNTGELFFGEGSRLTVL.

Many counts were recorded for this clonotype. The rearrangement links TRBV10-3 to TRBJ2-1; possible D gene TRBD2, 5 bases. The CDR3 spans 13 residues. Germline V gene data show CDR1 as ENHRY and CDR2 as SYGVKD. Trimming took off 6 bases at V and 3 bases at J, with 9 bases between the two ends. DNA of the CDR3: TGTGCCATCAGAACCCGGGACTACAATGAGCAGTTCTTC. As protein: CAIRTRDYNEQFF.

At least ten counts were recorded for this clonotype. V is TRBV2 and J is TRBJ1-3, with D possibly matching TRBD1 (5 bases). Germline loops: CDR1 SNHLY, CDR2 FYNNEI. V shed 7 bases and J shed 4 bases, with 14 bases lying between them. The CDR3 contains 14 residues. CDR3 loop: CASTRRGSGNTIYF. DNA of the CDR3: TGTGCCAGCACCAGGAGGGGTTCCGGAAACACCATATATTTT.

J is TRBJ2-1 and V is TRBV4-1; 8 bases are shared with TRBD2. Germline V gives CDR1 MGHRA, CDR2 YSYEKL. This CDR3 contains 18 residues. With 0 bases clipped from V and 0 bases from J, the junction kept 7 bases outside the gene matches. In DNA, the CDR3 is TGCGCCAGCAGCCAAGATTCAAAGCGGGGGCGCTCCTACAATGAGCAGTTCTTC. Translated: CASSQDSKRGRSYNEQFF.

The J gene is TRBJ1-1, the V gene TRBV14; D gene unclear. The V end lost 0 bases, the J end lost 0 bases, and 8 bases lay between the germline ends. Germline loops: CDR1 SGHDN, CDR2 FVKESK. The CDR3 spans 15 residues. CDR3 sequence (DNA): TGTGCCAGCAGCCAAGATTGGGCAATGAACACTGAAGCTTTCTTT. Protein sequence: CASSQDWAMNTEAFF.

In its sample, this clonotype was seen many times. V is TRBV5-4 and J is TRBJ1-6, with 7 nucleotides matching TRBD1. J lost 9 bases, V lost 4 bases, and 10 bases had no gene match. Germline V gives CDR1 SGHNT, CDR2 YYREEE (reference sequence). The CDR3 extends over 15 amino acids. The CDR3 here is CASSPGTDSASPLHF. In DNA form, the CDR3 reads TGTGCCAGCAGCCCCGGGACAGACAGCGCTTCACCCCTCCACTTT.

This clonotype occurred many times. The CDR3 sequence: CASTRLSPGFSSGANVLTF. As DNA, the CDR3 is TGTGCCAGCACCCGATTAAGCCCGGGTTTTAGCTCTGGGGCCAACGTCCTGACTTTC. The chain employs TRBV7-9 and TRBJ2-6; D ambiguous. The CDR3 has 19 amino acids. Germline CDR1 reads SEHNR; CDR2 reads FQNEAQ (reference sequence). Trimming pared 7 bases from V and 0 bases from J, leaving 22 bases between.

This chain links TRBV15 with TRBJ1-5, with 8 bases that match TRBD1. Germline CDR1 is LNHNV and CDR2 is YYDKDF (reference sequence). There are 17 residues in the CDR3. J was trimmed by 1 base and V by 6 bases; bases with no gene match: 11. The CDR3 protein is CATRRTGTVVSNQPQHF. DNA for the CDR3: TGTGCCACCAGACGGACAGGGACGGTGGTGAGCAATCAGCCCCAGCATTTT.

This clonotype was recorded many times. The CDR3 sequence: CATSVGSGRTPSTDTQYF. The CDR3 nucleotides read TGTGCCACCAGCGTGGGTAGCGGGAGGACTCCTAGCACAGATACGCAGTATTTT. The V gene is TRBV15, the J gene TRBJ2-3; 10 bases match TRBD2. In germline, CDR1 is LNHNV, CDR2 YYDKDF (reference sequence). The CDR3 is made up of 18 amino acids. With V trimmed by 5 bases and J by 0 bases, 11 bases remained unmatched. Together with reference TRBV15 and TRBJ2-3, the CDR3 gives the full variable domain: DAMVIQNPRYQVTQFGKPVTLSCSQTLNHNVMYWYQQKSSQAPKLLFHYYDKDFNNEADTPDNFQSRRPNTSFCFLDIRSPGLGDTAMYLCATSVGSGRTPSTDTQYFGPGTRLTVL.

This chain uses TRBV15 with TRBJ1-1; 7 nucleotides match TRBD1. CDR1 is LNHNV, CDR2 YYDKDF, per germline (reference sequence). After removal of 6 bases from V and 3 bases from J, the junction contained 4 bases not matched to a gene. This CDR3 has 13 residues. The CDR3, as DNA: TGTGCCACCAGGAGGCAGGGGGACACTGAAGCTTTCTTT. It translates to CATRRQGDTEAFF. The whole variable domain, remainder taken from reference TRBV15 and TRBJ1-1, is DAMVIQNPRYQVTQFGKPVTLSCSQTLNHNVMYWYQQKSSQAPKLLFHYYDKDFNNEADTPDNFQSRRPNTSFCFLDIRSPGLGDTAMYLCATRRQGDTEAFFGQGTRLTVV.

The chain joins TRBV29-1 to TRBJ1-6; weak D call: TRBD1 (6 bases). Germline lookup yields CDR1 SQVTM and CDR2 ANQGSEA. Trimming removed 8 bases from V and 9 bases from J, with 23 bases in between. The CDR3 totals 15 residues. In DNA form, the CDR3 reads TGCAGCTTGGAGGAGGTGGGGGGGCGCGGTTCACCCCTCCACTTT. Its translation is CSLEEVGGRGSPLHF.

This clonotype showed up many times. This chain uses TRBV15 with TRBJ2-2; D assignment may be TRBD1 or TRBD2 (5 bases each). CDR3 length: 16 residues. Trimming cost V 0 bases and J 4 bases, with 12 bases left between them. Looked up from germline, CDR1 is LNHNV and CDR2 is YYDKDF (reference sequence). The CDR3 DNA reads TGTGCCACCAGCAGAGAGAGGGGTGAGAGCACCGGGGAGCTGTTTTTT. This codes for CATSRERGESTGELFF.

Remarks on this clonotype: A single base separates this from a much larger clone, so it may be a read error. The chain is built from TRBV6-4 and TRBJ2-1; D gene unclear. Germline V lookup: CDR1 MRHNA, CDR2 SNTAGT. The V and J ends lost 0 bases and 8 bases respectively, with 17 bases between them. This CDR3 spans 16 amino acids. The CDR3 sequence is CASSDSLYMSRHEQFF. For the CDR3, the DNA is TGTGCCAGCAGTGACTCCCTTTACATGTCTCGGCATGAGCAGTTCTTC.

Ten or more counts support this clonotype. CDR3 sequence: CAISEPPGELFF. CDR3 DNA: TGTGCCATCAGTGAGCCCCCCGGGGAGCTGTTTTTT. The chain couples TRBV10-3 to TRBJ2-2, with D hard to call. Deletions cut 2 bases from V and 6 bases from J, with 4 bases between. This CDR3 is built from 12 residues. The germline CDR1 and CDR2 sequences are ENHRY and SYGVKD.

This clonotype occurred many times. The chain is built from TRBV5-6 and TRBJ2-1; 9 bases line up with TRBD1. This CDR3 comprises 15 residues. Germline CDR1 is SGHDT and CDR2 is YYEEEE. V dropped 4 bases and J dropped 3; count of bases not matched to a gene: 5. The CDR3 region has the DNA TGTGCCAGCAGCCTGGGGGACAGGGACTACAATGAGCAGTTCTTC. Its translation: CASSLGDRDYNEQFF. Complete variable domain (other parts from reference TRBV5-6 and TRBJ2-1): DAGVTQSPTHLIKTRGQQVTLRCSPKSGHDTVSWYQQALGQGPQFIFQYYEEEERQRGNFPDRFSGHQFPNYSSELNVNALLLGDSALYLCASSLGDRDYNEQFFGPGTRLTVL.

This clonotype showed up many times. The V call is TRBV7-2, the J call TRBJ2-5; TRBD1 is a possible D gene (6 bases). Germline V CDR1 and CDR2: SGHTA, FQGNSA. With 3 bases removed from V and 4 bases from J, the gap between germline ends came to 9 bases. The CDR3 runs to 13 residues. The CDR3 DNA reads TGTGCCAGCAGCTTTCAGGGGTCAGAGACCCAGTACTTC. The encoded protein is CASSFQGSETQYF.

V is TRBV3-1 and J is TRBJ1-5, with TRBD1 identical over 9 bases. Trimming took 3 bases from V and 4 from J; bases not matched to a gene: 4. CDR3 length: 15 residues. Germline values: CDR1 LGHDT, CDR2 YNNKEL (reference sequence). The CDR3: CASSQRTGVNQPQHF. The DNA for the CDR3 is TGTGCCAGCAGCCAGAGGACAGGGGTTAATCAGCCCCAGCATTTT.

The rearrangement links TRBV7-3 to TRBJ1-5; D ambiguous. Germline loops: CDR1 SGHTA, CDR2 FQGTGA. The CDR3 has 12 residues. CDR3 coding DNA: TGTGCTAAAGACACGGACAATCAGCCCCAGCATTTT. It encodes CAKDTDNQPQHF.

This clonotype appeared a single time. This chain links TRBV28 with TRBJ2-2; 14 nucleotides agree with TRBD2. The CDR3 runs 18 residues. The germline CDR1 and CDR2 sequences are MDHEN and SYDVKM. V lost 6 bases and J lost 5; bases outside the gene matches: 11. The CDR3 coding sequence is TGTGCCAGCAGCCGACTAGCGGGAGGGTGGGGAATTACCGGGGAGCTGTTTTTT. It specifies CASSRLAGGWGITGELFF.

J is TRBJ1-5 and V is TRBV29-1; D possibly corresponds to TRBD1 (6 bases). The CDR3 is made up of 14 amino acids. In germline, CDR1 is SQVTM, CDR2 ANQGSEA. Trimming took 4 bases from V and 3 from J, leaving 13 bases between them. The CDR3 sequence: CSVGGGANNQPQHF. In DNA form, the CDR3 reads TGCAGCGTTGGGGGGGGGGCCAACAATCAGCCCCAGCATTTT. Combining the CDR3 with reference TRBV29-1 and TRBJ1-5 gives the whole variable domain SAVISQKPSRDICQRGTSLTIQCQVDSQVTMMFWYRQQPGQSLTLIATANQGSEATYESGFVIDKFPISRPNLTFSTLTVSNMSPEDSSIYLCSVGGGANNQPQHFGDGTRLSIL.

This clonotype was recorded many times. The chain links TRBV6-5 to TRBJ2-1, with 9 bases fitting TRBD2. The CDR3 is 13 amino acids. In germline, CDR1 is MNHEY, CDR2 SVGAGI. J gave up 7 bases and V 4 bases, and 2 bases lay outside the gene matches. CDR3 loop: CASSWLAGNEQFF. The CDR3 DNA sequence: TGTGCCAGCAGTTGGCTAGCGGGGAATGAGCAGTTCTTC.

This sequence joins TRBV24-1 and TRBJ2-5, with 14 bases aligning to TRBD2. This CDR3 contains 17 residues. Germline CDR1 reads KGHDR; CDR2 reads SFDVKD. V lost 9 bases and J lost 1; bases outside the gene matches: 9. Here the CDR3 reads CATARTSGRTSQETQYF. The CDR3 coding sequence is TGTGCCACCGCAAGGACTAGCGGGAGGACCTCCCAAGAGACCCAGTACTTC.

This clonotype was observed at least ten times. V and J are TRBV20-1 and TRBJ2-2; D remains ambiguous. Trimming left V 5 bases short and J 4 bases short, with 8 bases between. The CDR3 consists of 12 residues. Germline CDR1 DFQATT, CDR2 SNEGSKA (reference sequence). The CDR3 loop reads CSAGSSTGELFF. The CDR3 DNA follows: TGCAGTGCTGGCAGTTCCACCGGGGAGCTGTTTTTT.

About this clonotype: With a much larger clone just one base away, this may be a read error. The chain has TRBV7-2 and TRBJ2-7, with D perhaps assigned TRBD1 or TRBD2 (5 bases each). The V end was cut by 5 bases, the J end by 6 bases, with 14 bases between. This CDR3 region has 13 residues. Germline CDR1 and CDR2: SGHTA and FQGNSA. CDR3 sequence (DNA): TGTGCCAGCAGCCCCGGGGCGATAAGCGAGCAGTACTTC. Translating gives CASSPGAISEQYF.

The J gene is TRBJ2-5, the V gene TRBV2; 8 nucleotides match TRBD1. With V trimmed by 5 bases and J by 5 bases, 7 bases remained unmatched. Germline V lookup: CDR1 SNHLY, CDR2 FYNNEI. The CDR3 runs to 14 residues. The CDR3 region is CASSRTGGWETQYF. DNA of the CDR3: TGTGCCAGCAGTCGAACAGGGGGTTGGGAGACCCAGTACTTC.